Each of the 19 T cell receptor beta chains below was sequenced from the same sample in a study of CD8 T cells in Susac syndrome. The authors reverse transcribed roughly 0.5 to 1 ug RNA with random hexamers. Via MiXCR, TCRdb re-called the immunoSEQ multiplex PCR reads, giving one row per CDR3 protein. The data show roughly 200,000 distinct CDR3 sequences, about 94% seen once. Sequencing was done on a sample of CD4+ T cells from PBMCs. The source is a human donor with multiple sclerosis.

This clonotype was picked up one time. This chain connects TRBV20-1 to TRBJ2-7; D may be TRBD2 (6 bases). V was shortened by 8 bases and J by 3 bases, with 23 bases between the two germline ends. The germline V gene has CDR1 DFQATT and CDR2 SNEGSKA (reference sequence). The CDR3 totals 15 residues. Here the CDR3 reads CSPLVVGGLGYEQYF. In DNA, the CDR3 is TGCAGTCCGCTAGTAGTCGGGGGTTTAGGCTACGAGCAGTACTTC.

The chain employs TRBV7-2 and TRBJ2-1; D could derive from TRBD1 or TRBD2 (6 bases each). Trimming shortened V by 5 bases and J by 3 bases, and 17 bases separated the two germline ends. In germline, CDR1 is SGHTA, CDR2 FQGNSA. The CDR3 is 16 residues long. The CDR3 DNA reads as TGTGCCAGCAGCATAGGGGGACTCCTAGTCTACAATGAGCAGTTCTTC. Its translation: CASSIGGLLVYNEQFF.

The J gene is TRBJ2-1, the V gene TRBV9; possibly TRBD1 for D (6 bases). Germline V gene lookup returns CDR1 SGDLS and CDR2 YYNGEE. The CDR3 is 15 residues long. The V end lost 0 bases, the J end lost 0 bases, and 7 bases lay between the germline ends. The CDR3 sequence is CASSVVGGSYNEQFF. In nucleotides, the CDR3 is TGTGCCAGCAGCGTAGTAGGGGGCTCCTACAATGAGCAGTTCTTC.

The chain links TRBV3-1 to TRBJ1-1, with a weak D call TRBD1 (6 bases). Germline values: CDR1 LGHDT, CDR2 YNNKEL (reference sequence). The CDR3 runs 13 residues. V dropped 4 bases and J dropped 10 bases, with 16 bases sitting between them. The DNA for the CDR3 is TGTGCCAGCAGCCTATCGACGACAGGTTCAGCTTTCTTT. As protein: CASSLSTTGSAFF.

V and J are TRBV30 and TRBJ1-6; D unclear. V dropped 3 bases and J dropped 1 base, with 7 bases sitting between them. CDR3 length equals 14 residues. Germline-derived CDR1 and CDR2 are GTSNPN and SVGIG (reference sequence). This CDR3 reads CAWRGRSYNSPLHF. The CDR3 DNA is TGTGCCTGGAGAGGGAGGTCCTATAATTCACCCCTCCACTTT.

The chain uses TRBV30 and TRBJ2-1; 9 nucleotides match TRBD2. The germline V gene has CDR1 GTSNPN and CDR2 SVGIG (reference sequence). Germline trimming cut 0 bases from V and 10 bases from J; bases unmatched to any gene: 10. CDR3 length: 15 amino acids. CDR3 coding DNA: TGTGCCTGGAGTGTATGGGCGGGGGGGCGTGACGAGCAGTTCTTC. This translates into CAWSVWAGGRDEQFF.

CDR3 loop: CASSLPSSDWALLYEQYF. The CDR3 nucleotides read TGTGCCAGCAGCTTACCCTCCTCCGACTGGGCCCTCCTGTACGAGCAGTACTTC. The rearrangement joins TRBV11-3 to TRBJ2-7; unclear D gene. CDR1 SGHNT and CDR2 YENEEA come from the germline V gene. The CDR3 length is 18 residues. V lost 2 bases, J lost 4 bases, and 24 bases lay in between.

The chain recombines TRBV7-3 with TRBJ1-1; a weak D match, TRBD1 (5 bases). Trimming removed 1 base from V and 3 bases from J, with 6 bases in between. CDR1 is SGHTA, CDR2 FQGTGA, per germline. The CDR3 runs 13 residues. CDR3 bases: TGTGCCAGCAGCTTAAGACAGTACACTGAAGCTTTCTTT. It is translated as CASSLRQYTEAFF.

The chain links TRBV4-3 to TRBJ1-1; no definite D call. Germline CDR1 reads LGHNA; CDR2 reads YSLEER. The CDR3 runs 16 residues. Trimming took off 0 bases at V and 0 bases at J, with 11 bases between the two ends. The CDR3 region has the DNA TGCGCCAGCAGCCAAGATATCGTGCGATTGAACACTGAAGCTTTCTTT. It codes for CASSQDIVRLNTEAFF.

V usage is TRBV29-1 and J usage is TRBJ1-2; no reliable D call. This CDR3 has 13 residues. Germline V gene data show CDR1 as SQVTM and CDR2 as ANQGSEA. The V and J ends lost 2 bases and 4 bases respectively, with 11 bases between them. CDR3 DNA sequence: TGCAGCGTTGAATGGGGTCCCGCCTATGGCTACACCTTC. This sequence encodes CSVEWGPAYGYTF.

V usage is TRBV18 and J usage is TRBJ1-1; TRBD1 matches 12 bases. J was trimmed by 5 bases and V by 3 bases; bases with no gene match: 4. Germline loops: CDR1 KGHSH, CDR2 LQKENI. The CDR3 contains 15 residues. In DNA, the CDR3 is TGTGCCAGCTCACCGGGACAGGGGGCGGGTACTGAAGCTTTCTTT. Its protein is CASSPGQGAGTEAFF.

J is TRBJ2-7 and V is TRBV7-2; D gene ambiguous. The V end was cut by 3 bases, the J end by 3 bases, with 15 bases between. The CDR3 spans 15 residues. The germline CDR1 and CDR2 sequences are SGHTA and FQGNSA. The CDR3 DNA sequence: TGTGCCAGCAGCTTCAGAAGGTCGGAACTCTACGAGCAGTACTTC. Protein: CASSFRRSELYEQYF.

The CDR3 coding sequence is TGTGCCAGCAGCCCTCGGTCAGATACGCAGTATTTT. This codes for CASSPRSDTQYF. The chain combines TRBV7-9 with TRBJ2-3; D is unclear. Germline CDR1 reads SEHNR; CDR2 reads FQNEAQ (reference sequence). The CDR3 spans 12 residues. V lost 5 bases and J lost 4, with 7 bases in between.

The chain combines TRBV7-9 with TRBJ1-1; no clear D. Germline lookup yields CDR1 SEHNR and CDR2 FQNEAQ (reference sequence). Trimming stripped 3 bases from V and 5 bases from J, with 10 bases between. The CDR3 is 13 residues long. The CDR3 is CASSFGRGTEAFF. CDR3 DNA sequence: TGTGCCAGCAGCTTTGGGCGGGGAACTGAAGCTTTCTTT.

The V gene is TRBV30, the J gene TRBJ2-5; D is possibly TRBD1 (5 bases). V was clipped by 4 bases and J by 0 bases, with 9 bases between them. This CDR3 region has 13 residues. Germline lookup yields CDR1 GTSNPN and CDR2 SVGIG (reference sequence). CDR3 DNA: TGTGCCTGGAATGGGGCAGACCAAGAGACCCAGTACTTC. Translating gives CAWNGADQETQYF.

The chain employs TRBV4-2 and TRBJ2-3; D is unresolved. V lost 0 bases and J lost 4, with 2 bases in between. The CDR3 length is 12 residues. CDR1 LGHNA and CDR2 YNFKEQ come from the germline V gene. The CDR3 spells CASSQEADTQYF. The DNA of the CDR3 is TGTGCCAGCAGCCAAGAAGCAGATACGCAGTATTTT.

The gene calls are TRBV3-1 and TRBJ1-1; 9 bases line up with TRBD1. With 4 bases clipped from V and 11 bases from J, the junction kept 5 bases outside the gene matches. The CDR3 runs 12 residues. Germline V lookup: CDR1 LGHDT, CDR2 YNNKEL (reference sequence). This CDR3 is CASSLTGGSAFF. The CDR3 bases are TGTGCCAGCAGCCTTACAGGGGGCTCGGCTTTCTTT.

The gene calls are TRBV29-1 and TRBJ2-1; D remains unclear. Germline V gene data show CDR1 as SQVTM and CDR2 as ANQGSEA. This CDR3 spans 12 amino acids. V was pared by 3 bases and J by 9 bases, with 12 bases between. The CDR3 loop is CSVDQRGSEQFF. The CDR3, as DNA: TGCAGCGTTGACCAAAGAGGCAGTGAGCAGTTCTTC.

This chain uses TRBV30 with TRBJ2-7, with no clear D. From germline, CDR1 is GTSNPN and CDR2 SVGIG (reference sequence). V gave up 2 bases and J gave up 4 bases, with 9 bases separating them. The CDR3 totals 12 residues. CDR3 amino acids: CAWSWRKYEQYF. As DNA, the CDR3 is TGTGCCTGGAGTTGGAGAAAGTACGAGCAGTACTTC.